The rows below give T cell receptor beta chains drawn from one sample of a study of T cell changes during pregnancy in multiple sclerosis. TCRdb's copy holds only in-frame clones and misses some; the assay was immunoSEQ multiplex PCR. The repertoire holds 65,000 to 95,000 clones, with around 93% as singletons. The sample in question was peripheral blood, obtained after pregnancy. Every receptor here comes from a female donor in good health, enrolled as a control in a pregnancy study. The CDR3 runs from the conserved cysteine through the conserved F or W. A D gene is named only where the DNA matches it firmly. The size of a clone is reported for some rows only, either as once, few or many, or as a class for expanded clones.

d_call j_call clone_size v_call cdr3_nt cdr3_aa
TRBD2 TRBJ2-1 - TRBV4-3 TGCGCCAGCAGCCAAGAGTGGACTAGCGTTAGAGGGCCCTACAATGAGCAGTTCTTC CASSQEWTSVRGPYNEQFF
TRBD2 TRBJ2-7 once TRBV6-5 TGTGCCAGCAGTTATGATGCTAGCGGCTCCTACGAGCAGTACTTC CASSYDASGSYEQYF
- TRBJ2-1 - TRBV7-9 TGTGCCAGCAGCCCCGGGACTTATTGGGAATACAATGAGCAGTTCTTC CASSPGTYWEYNEQFF
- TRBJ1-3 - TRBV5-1 TGCGCCAGCACTCCGGCGGGGGGCCGGAGTGCGGAACACGCTCCAGGAAACACCATATATTTT CASTPAGGRSAEHAPGNTIYF
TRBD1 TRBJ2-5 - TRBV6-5 TGTGCCAGCAGTTACTCGTCTCCAGGGGGATTAGGGACCCAGTACTTC CASSYSSPGGLGTQYF
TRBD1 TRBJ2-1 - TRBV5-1 TGCGCCAGCAGCTGGGGACAGAGAGACAATGAGCAGTTCTTC CASSWGQRDNEQFF
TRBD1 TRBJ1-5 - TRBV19 TGTGCCAGTAGTATTGGACAGGGGGACAATCAGCCCCAGCATTTT CASSIGQGDNQPQHF
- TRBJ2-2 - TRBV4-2 TGTGCCAGCAGCCAAGGTACGCGGGGGAACACCGGGGAGCTGTTTTTT CASSQGTRGNTGELFF
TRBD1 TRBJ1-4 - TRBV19 TGTGCCAGTTGGGACAGCCGCGCAACTAATGAAAAACTGTTTTTT CASWDSRATNEKLFF
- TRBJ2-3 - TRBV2 TGTGCCAGCAGTGAGGTACCTCTCCCACCTGCGGATACGCAGTATTTT CASSEVPLPPADTQYF
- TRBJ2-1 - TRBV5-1 TGCGCCAGCAGCCCCGGACAGATTTACAATGAGCAGTTCTTC CASSPGQIYNEQFF
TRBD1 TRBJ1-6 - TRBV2 TGTGCCACAGGGGGTTCACCCCTCCACTTT CATGGSPLHF
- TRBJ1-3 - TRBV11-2 TGTGCCAGCACCTCGGGAAACCGAAACACCATATATTTT CASTSGNRNTIYF
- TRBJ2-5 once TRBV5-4 TGTGCCAGCAGCTTGGGGCAGGGCCAAGAGACCCAGTACTTC CASSLGQGQETQYF
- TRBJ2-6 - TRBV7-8 TGTGCCAGCAGCTTAATGGCTTGGTCTGGGGCCAACGTCCTGACTTTC CASSLMAWSGANVLTF
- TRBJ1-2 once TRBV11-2 TGTGCCAGCAGCCTAGGCCGCGAAGCTAACTATGGCTACACCTTC CASSLGREANYGYTF
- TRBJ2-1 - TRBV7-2 TGTGCCAGCAGCTTACAGGGTTGGAAGGATGAGCAGTTCTTC CASSLQGWKDEQFF
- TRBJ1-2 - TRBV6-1 TGTGCCAGCAGTGAAATTGGGGAGACTGGCTACACCTTC CASSEIGETGYTF
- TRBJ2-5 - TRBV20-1 TGCAGTGCCTTCTACAGTGAGACCCAGTACTTC CSAFYSETQYF
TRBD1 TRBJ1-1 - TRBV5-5 TGTGCCAGCAGACCCGGACAGGGGGTTGGAGCTTTCTTT CASRPGQGVGAFF
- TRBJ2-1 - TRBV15 TGTGCCACCAGCACCAACAATGAGCAGTTCTTC CATSTNNEQFF
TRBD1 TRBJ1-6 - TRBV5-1 TGCGCCAGCAGCTTCGACAGGGAGGATTCACCCCTCCACTTT CASSFDREDSPLHF
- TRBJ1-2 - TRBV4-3 TGCGCCAGCAGCCAAGTGGGGGGGGGACCCACTACTAGATATGGCTACACCTTC CASSQVGGGPTTRYGYTF
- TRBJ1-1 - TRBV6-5 TGTGCCAGCAGTTACCTAGCGAACACTGAAGCTTTCTTT CASSYLANTEAFF
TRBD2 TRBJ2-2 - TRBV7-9 TGTGCCAGCAGCCTACTAGCGGCGGGGGAGCTGTTTTTT CASSLLAAGELFF
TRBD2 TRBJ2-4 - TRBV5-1 TGCGCCAGCAGTTCTAGCGGGAGAGGATCGTCCGACATTCAGTACTTC CASSSSGRGSSDIQYF
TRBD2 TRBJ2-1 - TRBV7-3 TGTGCCAGCAGCCCGACCCCTAGCGGGGCCTACAATGAGCAGTTCTTC CASSPTPSGAYNEQFF
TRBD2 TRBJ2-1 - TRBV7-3 TGTGCCAGCAGCTTAGCCAGCGGGGGGGCGCGAAATGAGCAGTTCTTC CASSLASGGARNEQFF
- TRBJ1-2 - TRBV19 TGTGCCAGTAGTATAGGCCAGTTCTATGGCTACACCTTC CASSIGQFYGYTF
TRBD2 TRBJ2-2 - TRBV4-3 TGCGCCAGCAGCCCAGCCGATTGGGCGGGAGAAACCGGGGAGCTGTTTTTT CASSPADWAGETGELFF
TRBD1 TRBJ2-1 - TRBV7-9 TGTGCCAGCAGCACACAGGGGGCGGCATACAATGAGCAGTTCTTC CASSTQGAAYNEQFF
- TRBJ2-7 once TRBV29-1 TGCAGCGTCGACGATCGCGGGGAGCAGTACTTC CSVDDRGEQYF
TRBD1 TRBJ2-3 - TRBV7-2 TGTGCCAGCAGCTCCCCCCGGGACAGGGTGCTTGGTACGCAGTATTTT CASSSPRDRVLGTQYF
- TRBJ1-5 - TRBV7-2 TGTGCCAGCAGCTTATGGTCAGGGAACAATCAGCCCCAGCATTTT CASSLWSGNNQPQHF
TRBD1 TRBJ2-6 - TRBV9 TGTGCCAGCATCCGGGGACAGGACACCTCTGGGGCCAACGTCCTGACTTTC CASIRGQDTSGANVLTF
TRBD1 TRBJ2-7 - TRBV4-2 TGTGCCAGCAGCCAAGTAGGGGACAGTGTTTCGAGGGAGCAGTACTTC CASSQVGDSVSREQYF
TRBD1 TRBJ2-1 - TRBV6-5 TGTGCCAGCAGGACAGGGGTAGTCAATGAGCAGTTCTTC CASRTGVVNEQFF
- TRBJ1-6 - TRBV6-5 TGTGCCAGCAAGCAGCCTTCGGGTAATTCACCCCTCCACTTT CASKQPSGNSPLHF
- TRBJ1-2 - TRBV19 TGTGCCAGTACCACCCGGGACTATGGCTACACCTTC CASTTRDYGYTF
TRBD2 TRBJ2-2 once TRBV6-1 TGTGCCAGCAGTGCCAAGCCTGGGGGCGGGGGGGCGAACACCGGGGAGCTGTTTTTT CASSAKPGGGGANTGELFF
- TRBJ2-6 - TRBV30 TGTGCCTGTACAGACCTCTACATCTCTGGGGCCAACGTCCTGACTTTC CACTDLYISGANVLTF